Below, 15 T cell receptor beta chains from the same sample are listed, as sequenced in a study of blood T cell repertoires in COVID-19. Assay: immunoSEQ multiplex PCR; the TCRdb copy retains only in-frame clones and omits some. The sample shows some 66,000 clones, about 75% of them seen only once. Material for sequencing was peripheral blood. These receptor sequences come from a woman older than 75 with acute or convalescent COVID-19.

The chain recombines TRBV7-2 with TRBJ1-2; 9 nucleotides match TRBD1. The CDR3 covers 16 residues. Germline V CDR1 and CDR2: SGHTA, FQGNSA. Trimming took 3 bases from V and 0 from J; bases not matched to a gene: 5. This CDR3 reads CASSLRTGASNYGYTF. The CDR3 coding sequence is TGTGCCAGCAGCTTGAGGACAGGGGCCTCTAACTATGGCTACACCTTC.

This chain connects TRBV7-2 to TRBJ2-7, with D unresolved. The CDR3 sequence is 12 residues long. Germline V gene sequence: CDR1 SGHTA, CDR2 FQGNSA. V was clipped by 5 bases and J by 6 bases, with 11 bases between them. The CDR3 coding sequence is TGTGCCAGCAGCCCCCAGCGCGGCGAGCAGTACTTC. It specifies CASSPQRGEQYF.

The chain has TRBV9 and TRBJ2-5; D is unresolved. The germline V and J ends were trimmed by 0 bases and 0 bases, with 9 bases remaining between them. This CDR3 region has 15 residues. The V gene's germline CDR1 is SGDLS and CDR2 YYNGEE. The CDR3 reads CASSVDFRYQETQYF. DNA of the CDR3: TGTGCCAGCAGCGTAGATTTCAGGTACCAAGAGACCCAGTACTTC.

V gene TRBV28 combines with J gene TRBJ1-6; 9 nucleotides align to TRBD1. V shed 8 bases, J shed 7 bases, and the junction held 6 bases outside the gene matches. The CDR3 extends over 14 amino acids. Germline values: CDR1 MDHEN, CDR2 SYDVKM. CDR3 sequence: CASGSTGGNSPLHF. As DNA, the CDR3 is TGTGCCAGCGGATCGACAGGGGGGAATTCACCCCTCCACTTT.

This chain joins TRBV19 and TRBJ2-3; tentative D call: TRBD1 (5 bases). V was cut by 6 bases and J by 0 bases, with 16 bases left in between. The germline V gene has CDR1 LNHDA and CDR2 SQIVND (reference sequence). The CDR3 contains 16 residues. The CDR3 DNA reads TGTGCCAGTAGCCGAGCAGGGCGGTTAAGCACAGATACGCAGTATTTT. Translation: CASSRAGRLSTDTQYF.

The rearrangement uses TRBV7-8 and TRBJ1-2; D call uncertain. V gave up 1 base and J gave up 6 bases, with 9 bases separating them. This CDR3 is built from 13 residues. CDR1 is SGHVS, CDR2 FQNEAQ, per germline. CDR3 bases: TGTGCCAGCAGCTTAGGTAGCGGGGATGGCTACACCTTC. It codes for CASSLGSGDGYTF.

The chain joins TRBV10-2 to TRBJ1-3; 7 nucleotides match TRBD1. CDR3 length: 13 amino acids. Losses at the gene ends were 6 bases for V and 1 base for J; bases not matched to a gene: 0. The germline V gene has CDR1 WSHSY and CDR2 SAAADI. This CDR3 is CASRTGSGNTIYF. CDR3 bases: TGCGCCAGCAGGACAGGGTCTGGAAACACCATATATTTT.

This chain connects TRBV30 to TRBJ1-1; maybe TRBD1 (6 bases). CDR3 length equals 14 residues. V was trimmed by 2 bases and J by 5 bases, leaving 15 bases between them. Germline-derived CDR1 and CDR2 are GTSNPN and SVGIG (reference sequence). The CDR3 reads CAWSWGRGRTEAFF. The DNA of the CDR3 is TGTGCCTGGAGTTGGGGCAGGGGCCGGACTGAAGCTTTCTTT.

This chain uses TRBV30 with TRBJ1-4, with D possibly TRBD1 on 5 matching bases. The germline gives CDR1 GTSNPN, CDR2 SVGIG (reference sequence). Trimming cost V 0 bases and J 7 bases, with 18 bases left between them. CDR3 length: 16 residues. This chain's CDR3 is CAWSVRKGRVAEKLFF. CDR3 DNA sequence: TGTGCCTGGAGTGTACGGAAGGGGAGGGTCGCTGAAAAACTGTTTTTT.

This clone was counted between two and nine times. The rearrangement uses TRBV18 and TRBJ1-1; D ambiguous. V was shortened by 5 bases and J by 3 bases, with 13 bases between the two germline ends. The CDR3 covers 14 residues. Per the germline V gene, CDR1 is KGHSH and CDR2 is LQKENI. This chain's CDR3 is CASSGSGSDTEAFF. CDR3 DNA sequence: TGTGCCAGCTCAGGGTCCGGGAGCGACACTGAAGCTTTCTTT.

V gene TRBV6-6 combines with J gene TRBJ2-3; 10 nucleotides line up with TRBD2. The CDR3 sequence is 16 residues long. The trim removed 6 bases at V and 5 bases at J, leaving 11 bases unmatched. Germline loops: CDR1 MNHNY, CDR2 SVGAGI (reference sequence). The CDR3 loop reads CASSGSSGRLVDTQYF. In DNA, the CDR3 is TGTGCCAGCAGCGGAAGTAGCGGGAGGTTGGTAGATACGCAGTATTTT.

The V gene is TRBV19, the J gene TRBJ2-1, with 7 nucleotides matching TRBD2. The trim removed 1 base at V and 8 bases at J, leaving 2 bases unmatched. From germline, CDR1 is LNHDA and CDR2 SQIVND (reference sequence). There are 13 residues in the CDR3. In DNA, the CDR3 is TGTGCCAGTAGTATAGGGGGGGGTCATGAGCAGTTCTTC. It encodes CASSIGGGHEQFF.

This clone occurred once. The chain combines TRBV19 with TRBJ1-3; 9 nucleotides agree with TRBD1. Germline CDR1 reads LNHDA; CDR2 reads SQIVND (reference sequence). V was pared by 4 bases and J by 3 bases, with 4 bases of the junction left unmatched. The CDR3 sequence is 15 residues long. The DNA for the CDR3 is TGTGCCAGTAGTACCGGGACAGGGAATGGAAACACCATATATTTT. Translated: CASSTGTGNGNTIYF.

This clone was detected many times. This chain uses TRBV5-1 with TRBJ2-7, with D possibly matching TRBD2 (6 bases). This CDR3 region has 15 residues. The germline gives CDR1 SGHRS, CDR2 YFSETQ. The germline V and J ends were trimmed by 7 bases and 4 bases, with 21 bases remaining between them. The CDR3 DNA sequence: TGCGCCAGCCGGACGATTAGCGGAATGGCGTACGAGCAGTACTTC. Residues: CASRTISGMAYEQYF.

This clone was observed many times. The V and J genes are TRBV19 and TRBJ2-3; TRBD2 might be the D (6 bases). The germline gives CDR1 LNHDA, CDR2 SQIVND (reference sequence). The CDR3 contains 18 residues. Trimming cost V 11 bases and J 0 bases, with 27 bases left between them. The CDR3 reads CASGVRAKGPRSTDTQYF. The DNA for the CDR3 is TGTGCCTCGGGGGTGCGGGCCAAAGGACCAAGGAGCACAGATACGCAGTATTTT.